One T cell receptor beta chain is described in this entry. The antigen remains undetermined. Likely unrecorded immune exposures existed in these nominally healthy donors. The PCR ran on 60 Vbeta and 13 Jbeta primers. Only in-frame clones appear in the TCRdb table, and some are missing; sequencing was by immunoSEQ multiplex PCR. The sample has more than 95,000 clones; over 70% are singletons. The entry originates in a study of cytomegalovirus exposure and HLA in healthy donors. Study conclusions and caveats: TRBV6-2, TRBV6-3 and some other V segments were excluded as indistinguishable. About 87% or about 30% of the time was how often most TCR beta V segments were productive, according to an earlier analysis. The study reported that TCR beta sequences accurately predicted HLA-A and HLA-B alleles in most subjects.

In germline, CDR1 is SEHNR, CDR2 FQNEAQ (reference sequence). CDR3 length equals 13 residues. V was pared by 4 bases and J by 5 bases, with 11 bases between. The chain is built from TRBV7-9 and TRBJ1-1, with D hard to call. The specimen sequenced was PBMCs. The TCR originated in a woman aged 45-65 years in good health and CMV-seropositive. CDR3 nucleotide sequence: TGTGCCAGCAGCTCCCCAAGCCGTACTGAAGCTTTCTTT. Encoded protein: CASSSPSRTEAFF.